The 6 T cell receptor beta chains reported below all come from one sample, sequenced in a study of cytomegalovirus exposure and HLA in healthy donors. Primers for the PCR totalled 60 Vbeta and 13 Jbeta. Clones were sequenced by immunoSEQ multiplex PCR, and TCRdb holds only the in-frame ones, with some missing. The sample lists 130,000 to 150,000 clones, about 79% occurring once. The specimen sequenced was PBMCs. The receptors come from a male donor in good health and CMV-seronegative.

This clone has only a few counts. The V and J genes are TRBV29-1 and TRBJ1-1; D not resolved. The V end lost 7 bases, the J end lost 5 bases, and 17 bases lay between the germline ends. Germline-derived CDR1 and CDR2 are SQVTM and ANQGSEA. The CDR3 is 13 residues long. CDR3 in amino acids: CSGGSGKATEAFF. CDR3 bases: TGCAGCGGAGGATCGGGAAAGGCGACTGAAGCTTTCTTT.

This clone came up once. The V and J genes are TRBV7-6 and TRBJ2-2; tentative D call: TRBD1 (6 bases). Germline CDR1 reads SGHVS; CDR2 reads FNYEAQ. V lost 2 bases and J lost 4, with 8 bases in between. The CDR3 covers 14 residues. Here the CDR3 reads CASSLYRATGELFF. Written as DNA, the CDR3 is TGTGCCAGCAGCTTATACAGGGCCACCGGGGAGCTGTTTTTT. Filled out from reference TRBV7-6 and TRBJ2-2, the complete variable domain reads GAGVSQSPRYKVTKRGQDVALRCDPISGHVSLYWYRQALGQGPEFLTYFNYEAQQDKSGLPNDRFSAERPEGSISTLTIQRTEQRDSAMYRCASSLYRATGELFFGEGSRLTVL.

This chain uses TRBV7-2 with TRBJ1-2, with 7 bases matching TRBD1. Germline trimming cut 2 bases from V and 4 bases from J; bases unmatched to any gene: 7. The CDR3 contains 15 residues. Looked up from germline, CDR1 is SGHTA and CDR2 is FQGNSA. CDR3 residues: CASSLMTGPIYGYTF. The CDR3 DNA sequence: TGTGCCAGCAGCTTAATGACAGGGCCTATCTATGGCTACACCTTC.

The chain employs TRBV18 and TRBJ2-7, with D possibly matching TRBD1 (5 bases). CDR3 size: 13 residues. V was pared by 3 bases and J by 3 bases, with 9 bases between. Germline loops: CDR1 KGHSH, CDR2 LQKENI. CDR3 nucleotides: TGTGCCAGCTCACCCATTGACAGCTACGAGCAGTACTTC. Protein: CASSPIDSYEQYF.

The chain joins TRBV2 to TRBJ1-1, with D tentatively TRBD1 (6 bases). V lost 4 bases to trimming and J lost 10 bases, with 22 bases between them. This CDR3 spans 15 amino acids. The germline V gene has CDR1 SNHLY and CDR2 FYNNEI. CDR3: CASSGPAGGRIGAFF. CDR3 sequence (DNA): TGTGCCAGCAGTGGCCCTGCGGGGGGGCGAATTGGAGCTTTCTTT.

The CDR3 sequence is CASSLPGTSGERPFLETQYF. CDR3 coding DNA: TGTGCCAGCAGTTTACCCGGGACTAGCGGGGAGAGACCCTTTTTGGAGACCCAGTACTTC. The V call is TRBV27, the J call TRBJ2-5; 13 bases line up with TRBD2. CDR1 and CDR2 (germline): MNHEY, SMNVEV (reference sequence). The V and J ends lost 2 bases and 5 bases, in that order; junction bases with no gene match: 17. The CDR3 covers 20 residues.